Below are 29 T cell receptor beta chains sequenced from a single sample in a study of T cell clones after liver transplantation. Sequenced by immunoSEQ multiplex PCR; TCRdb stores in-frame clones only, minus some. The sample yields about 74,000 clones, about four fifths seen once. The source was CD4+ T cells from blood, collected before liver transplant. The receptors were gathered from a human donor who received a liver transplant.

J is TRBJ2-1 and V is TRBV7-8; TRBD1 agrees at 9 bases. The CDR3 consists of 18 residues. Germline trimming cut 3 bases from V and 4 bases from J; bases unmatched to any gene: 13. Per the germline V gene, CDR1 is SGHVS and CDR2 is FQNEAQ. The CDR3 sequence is CASSFVPIAGQGYNEQFF. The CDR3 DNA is TGTGCCAGCAGCTTTGTACCCATCGCGGGACAGGGATACAATGAGCAGTTCTTC.

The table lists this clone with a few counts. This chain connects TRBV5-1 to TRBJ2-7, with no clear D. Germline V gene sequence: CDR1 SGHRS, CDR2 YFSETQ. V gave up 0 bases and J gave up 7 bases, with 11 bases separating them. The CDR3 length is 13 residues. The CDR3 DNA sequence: TGCGCCAGCAGCTTGGGAATATCCTCAGAGCAGTACTTC. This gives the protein CASSLGISSEQYF.

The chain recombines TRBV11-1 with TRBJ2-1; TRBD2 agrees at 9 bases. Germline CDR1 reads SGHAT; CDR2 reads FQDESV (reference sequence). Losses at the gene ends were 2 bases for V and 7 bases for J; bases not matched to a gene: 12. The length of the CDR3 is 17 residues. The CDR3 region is CASSLRSGRALSNEQFF. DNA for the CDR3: TGTGCCAGCAGCTTACGTAGCGGGAGAGCCCTATCAAATGAGCAGTTCTTC.

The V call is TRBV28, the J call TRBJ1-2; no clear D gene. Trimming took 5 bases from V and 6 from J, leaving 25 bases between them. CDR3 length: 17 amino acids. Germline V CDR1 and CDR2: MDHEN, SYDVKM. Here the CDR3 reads CASSPGRRRAYRHGYTF. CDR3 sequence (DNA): TGTGCCAGCAGTCCCGGACGGCGGCGGGCCTATCGGCATGGCTACACCTTC.

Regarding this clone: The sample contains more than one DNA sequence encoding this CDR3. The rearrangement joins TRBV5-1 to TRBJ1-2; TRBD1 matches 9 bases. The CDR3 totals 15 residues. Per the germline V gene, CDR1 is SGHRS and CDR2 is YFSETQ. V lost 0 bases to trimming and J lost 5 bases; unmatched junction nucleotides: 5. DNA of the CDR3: TGCGCCAGCAGCTTGGACGGGACAGGGAAGTATGGCTACACCTTC. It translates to CASSLDGTGKYGYTF.

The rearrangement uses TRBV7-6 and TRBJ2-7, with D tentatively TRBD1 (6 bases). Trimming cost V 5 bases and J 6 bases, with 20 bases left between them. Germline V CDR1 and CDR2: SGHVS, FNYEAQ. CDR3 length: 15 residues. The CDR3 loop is CASSQGGQYSSEQYF. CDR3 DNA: TGTGCCAGCAGCCAGGGTGGACAGTACTCTAGCGAGCAGTACTTC.

CDR3 sequence: CASSGTRYYEQYF. The CDR3 bases are TGCGCCAGCAGCGGGACTAGGTACTACGAGCAGTACTTC. The chain employs TRBV10-2 and TRBJ2-7; 8 positions agree with TRBD2. This CDR3 comprises 13 residues. V was pared by 6 bases and J by 3 bases, with 4 bases of the junction left unmatched. Germline CDR1 WSHSY, CDR2 SAAADI.

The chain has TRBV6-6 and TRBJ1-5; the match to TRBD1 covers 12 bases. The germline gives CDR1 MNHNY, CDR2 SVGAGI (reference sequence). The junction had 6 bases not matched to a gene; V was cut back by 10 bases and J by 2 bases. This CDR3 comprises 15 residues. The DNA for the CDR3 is TGTGCCACCACCGGGACAGGGGGCGGCAATCAGCCCCAGCATTTT. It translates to CATTGTGGGNQPQHF.

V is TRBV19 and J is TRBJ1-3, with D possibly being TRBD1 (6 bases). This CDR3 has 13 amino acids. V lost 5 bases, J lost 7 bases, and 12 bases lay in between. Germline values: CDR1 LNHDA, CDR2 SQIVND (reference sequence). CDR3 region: CASSPRGWNTIYF. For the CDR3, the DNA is TGTGCCAGTAGTCCGAGGGGGTGGAACACCATATATTTT.

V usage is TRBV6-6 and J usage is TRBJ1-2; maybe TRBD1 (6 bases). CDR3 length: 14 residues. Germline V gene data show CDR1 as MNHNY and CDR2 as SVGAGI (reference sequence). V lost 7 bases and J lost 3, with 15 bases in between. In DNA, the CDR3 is TGTGCCAGCACCCCTTCGACAGGTCACTATGGCTACACCTTC. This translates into CASTPSTGHYGYTF.

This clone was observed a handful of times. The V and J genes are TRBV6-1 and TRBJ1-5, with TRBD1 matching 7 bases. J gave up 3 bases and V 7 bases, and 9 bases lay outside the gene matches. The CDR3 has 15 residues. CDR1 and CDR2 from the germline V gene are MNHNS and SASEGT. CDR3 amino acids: CASTEKGTVNQPQHF. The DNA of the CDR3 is TGTGCCAGCACCGAGAAGGGGACAGTCAATCAGCCCCAGCATTTT.

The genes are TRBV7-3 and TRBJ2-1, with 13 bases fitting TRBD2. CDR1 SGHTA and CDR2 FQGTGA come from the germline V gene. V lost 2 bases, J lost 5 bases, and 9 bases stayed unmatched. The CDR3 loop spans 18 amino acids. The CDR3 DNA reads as TGTGCCAGCAGCTTAGGACTAGCGGGGGCCCTTAGCCACAATGAGCAGTTCTTC. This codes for CASSLGLAGALSHNEQFF.

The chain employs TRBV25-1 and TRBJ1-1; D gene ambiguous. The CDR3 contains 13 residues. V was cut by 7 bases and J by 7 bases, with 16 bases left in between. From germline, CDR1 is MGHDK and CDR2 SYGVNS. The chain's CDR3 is CASTYGWEREAFF. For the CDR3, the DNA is TGTGCCAGCACCTACGGTTGGGAGCGTGAAGCTTTCTTT.

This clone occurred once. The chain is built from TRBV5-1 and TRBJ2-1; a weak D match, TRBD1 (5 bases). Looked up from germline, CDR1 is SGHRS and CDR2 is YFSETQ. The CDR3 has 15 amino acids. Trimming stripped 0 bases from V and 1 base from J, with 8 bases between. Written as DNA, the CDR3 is TGCGCCAGCAGCTTGGAACCAGGGTCCTACAATGAGCAGTTCTTC. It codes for CASSLEPGSYNEQFF.

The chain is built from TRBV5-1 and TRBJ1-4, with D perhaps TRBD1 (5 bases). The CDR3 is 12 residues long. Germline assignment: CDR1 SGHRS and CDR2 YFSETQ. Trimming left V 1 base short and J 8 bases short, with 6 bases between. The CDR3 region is CASSLNREKLFF. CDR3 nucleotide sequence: TGCGCCAGCAGCTTGAACAGGGAAAAACTGTTTTTT.

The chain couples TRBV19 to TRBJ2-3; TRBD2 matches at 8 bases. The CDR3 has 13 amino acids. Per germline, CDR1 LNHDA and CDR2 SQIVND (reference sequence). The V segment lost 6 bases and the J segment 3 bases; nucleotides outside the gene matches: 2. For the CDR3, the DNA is TGTGCCAGTAGGCCTAGCGGGACAGATACGCAGTATTTT. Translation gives CASRPSGTDTQYF.

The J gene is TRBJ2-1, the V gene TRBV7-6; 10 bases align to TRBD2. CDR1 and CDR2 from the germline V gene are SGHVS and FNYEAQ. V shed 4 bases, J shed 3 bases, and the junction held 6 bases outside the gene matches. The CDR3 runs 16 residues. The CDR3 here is CASSSWPSGSYNEQFF. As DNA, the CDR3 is TGTGCCAGCAGCTCGTGGCCTAGCGGGAGCTACAATGAGCAGTTCTTC.

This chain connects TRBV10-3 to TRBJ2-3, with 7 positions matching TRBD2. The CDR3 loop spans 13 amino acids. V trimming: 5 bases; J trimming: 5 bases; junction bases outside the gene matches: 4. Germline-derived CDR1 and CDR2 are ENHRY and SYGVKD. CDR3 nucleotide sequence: TGTGCCATCAGTCGCCCGGGGGGAGATACGCAGTATTTT. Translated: CAISRPGGDTQYF.

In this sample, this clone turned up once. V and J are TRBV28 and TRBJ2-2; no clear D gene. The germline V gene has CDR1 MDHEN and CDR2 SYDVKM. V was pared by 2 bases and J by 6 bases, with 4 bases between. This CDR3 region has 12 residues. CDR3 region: CASSLDPGELFF. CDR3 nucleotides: TGTGCCAGCAGTTTAGATCCCGGGGAGCTGTTTTTT. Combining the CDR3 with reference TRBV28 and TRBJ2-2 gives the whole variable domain DVKVTQSSRYLVKRTGEKVFLECVQDMDHENMFWYRQDPGLGLRLIYFSYDVKMKEKGDIPEGYSVSREKKERFSLILESASTNQTSMYLCASSLDPGELFFGEGSRLTVL.

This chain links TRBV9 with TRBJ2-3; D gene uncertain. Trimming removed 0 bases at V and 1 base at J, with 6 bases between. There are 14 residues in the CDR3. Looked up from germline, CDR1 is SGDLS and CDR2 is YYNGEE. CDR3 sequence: CASSVGSGTDTQYF. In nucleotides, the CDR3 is TGTGCCAGCAGCGTAGGAAGTGGCACAGATACGCAGTATTTT.

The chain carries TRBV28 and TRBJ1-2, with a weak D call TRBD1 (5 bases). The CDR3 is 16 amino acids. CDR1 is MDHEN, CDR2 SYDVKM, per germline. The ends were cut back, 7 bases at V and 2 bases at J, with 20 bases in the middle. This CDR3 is CASTKAKGRPNYGYTF. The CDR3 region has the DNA TGTGCCAGCACCAAAGCCAAGGGACGCCCGAACTATGGCTACACCTTC.

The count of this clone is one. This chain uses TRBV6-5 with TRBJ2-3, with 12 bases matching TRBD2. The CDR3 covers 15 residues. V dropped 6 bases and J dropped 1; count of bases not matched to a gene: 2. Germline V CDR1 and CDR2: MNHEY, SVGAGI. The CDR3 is CASRRTSGGTDTQYF. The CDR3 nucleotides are TGTGCCAGCAGGCGGACTAGCGGGGGCACAGATACGCAGTATTTT.

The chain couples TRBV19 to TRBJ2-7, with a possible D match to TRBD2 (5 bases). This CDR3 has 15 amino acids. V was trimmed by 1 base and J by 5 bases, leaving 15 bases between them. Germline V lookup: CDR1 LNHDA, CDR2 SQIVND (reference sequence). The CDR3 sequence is CASSIGPRSRDEQYF. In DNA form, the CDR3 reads TGTGCCAGTAGTATAGGGCCCCGGTCGAGGGACGAGCAGTACTTC.

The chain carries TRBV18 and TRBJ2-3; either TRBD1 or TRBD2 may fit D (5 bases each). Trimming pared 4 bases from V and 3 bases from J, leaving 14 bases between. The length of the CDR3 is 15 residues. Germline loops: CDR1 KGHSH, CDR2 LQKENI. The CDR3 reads CASSLTGTATDTQYF. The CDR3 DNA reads TGTGCCAGCTCACTGACCGGGACCGCGACAGATACGCAGTATTTT.

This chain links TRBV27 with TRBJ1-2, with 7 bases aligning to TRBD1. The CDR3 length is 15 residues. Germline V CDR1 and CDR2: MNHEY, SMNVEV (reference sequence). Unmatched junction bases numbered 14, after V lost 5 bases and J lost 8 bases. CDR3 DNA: TGTGCCAGCAGTCCCCAGGACAGGTCCATGGGCGGCTACACCTTC. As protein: CASSPQDRSMGGYTF.

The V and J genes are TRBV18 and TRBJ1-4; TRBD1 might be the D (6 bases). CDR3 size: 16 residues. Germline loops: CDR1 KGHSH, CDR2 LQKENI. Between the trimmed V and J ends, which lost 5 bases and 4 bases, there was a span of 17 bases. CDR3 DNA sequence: TGTGCCAGCTCATTAAGATCCGGACAGTTTAATGAAAAACTGTTTTTT. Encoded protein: CASSLRSGQFNEKLFF.

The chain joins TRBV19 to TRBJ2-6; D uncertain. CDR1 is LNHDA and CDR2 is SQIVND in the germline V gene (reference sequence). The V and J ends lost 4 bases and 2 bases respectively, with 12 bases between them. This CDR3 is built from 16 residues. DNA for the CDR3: TGTGCCAGTAGTAAAGCAGGAAAGACTGGGGCCAACGTCCTGACTTTC. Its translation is CASSKAGKTGANVLTF.

CDR3 protein: CASSPLGQGGSYEQYF. The CDR3 DNA sequence: TGTGCCAGCTCACCGCTGGGACAGGGGGGTTCCTACGAGCAGTACTTC. The J gene is TRBJ2-7, the V gene TRBV18, with 11 bases lining up with TRBD1. This CDR3 comprises 16 residues. Trimming removed 3 bases from V and 1 base from J; junction bases left unmatched: 5. Germline V gene lookup returns CDR1 KGHSH and CDR2 LQKENI.

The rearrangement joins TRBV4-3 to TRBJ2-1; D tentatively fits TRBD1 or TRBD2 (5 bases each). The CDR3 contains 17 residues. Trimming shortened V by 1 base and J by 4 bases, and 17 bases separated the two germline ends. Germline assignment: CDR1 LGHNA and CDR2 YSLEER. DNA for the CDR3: TGCGCCAGCAGCCAAGCCGGGACCCACCTCTCGTACAATGAGCAGTTCTTC. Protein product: CASSQAGTHLSYNEQFF.